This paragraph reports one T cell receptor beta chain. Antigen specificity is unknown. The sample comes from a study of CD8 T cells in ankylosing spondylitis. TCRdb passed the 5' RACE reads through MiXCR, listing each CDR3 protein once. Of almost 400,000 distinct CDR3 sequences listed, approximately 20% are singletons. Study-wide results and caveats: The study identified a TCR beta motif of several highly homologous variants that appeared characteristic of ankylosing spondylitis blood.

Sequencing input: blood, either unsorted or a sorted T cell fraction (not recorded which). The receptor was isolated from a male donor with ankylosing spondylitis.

The DNA of the CDR3 is TGTGCCAGCAGCTTAAAGGGGGCTAGCACTGAAGCTTTCTTT. Translated, it gives CASSLKGASTEAFF. The genes are TRBV7-6 and TRBJ1-1; 7 bases are shared with TRBD1. The CDR3 totals 14 residues. Unmatched junction bases numbered 4, after V lost 2 bases and J lost 4 bases. CDR1 and CDR2 (germline): SGHVS, FNYEAQ.